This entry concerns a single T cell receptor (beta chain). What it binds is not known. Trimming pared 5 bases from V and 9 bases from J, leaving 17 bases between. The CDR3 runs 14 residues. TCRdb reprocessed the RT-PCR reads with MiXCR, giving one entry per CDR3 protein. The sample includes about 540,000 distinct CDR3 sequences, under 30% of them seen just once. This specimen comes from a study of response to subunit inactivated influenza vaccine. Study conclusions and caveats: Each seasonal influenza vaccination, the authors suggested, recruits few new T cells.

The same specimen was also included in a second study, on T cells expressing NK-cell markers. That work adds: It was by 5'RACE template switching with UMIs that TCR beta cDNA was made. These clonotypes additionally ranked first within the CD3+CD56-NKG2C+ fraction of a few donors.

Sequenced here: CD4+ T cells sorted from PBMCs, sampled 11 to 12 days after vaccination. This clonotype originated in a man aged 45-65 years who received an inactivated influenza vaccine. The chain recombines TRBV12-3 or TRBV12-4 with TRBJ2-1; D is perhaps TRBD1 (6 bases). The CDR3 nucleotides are TGTGCCAGCAGTCCCGTAGGGGGAGTAAGTGAGCAGTTCTTC. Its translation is CASSPVGGVSEQFF.